Listed here is a single T cell receptor (beta chain). Patients in Seattle were enrolled during active infection, then followed longitudinally. The data derive from a study of blood T cell repertoires in COVID-19. Study information: The United States, Italy and Spain supplied acute and convalescent COVID-19 samples. The analysed material was cDNA or gDNA that came from T cells, B-cell-depleted T cells, or PBMCs.

Per the original data handling: The authors estimated nucleated cell counts from reference gene primer amplification. Clones were read by immunoSEQ multiplex PCR, and TCRdb kept only the in-frame ones, dropping some. V and J calls and clone size are given by that table; D and trimming were obtained from the DNA. The sample consists of more than 200,000 clones, more than 85% of them appearing once. The V and J ends lost 7 bases and 0 bases respectively, with 13 bases between them. The CDR3 covers 15 residues. Germline CDR1 and CDR2: KGHDR and SFDVKD. Sequencing used peripheral blood. This chain joins TRBV24-1 and TRBJ2-3, with a weak D call TRBD2 (6 bases). This clonotype originated in a woman aged 55-75 years with COVID-19, enrolled during active disease. The CDR3 nucleotides read TGTGCCACCAGCTCGATGGGACTTAGCACAGATACGCAGTATTTT. Its protein is CATSSMGLSTDTQYF.